The 22 T cell receptor beta chains below were found in one sample sequenced in a study of chemoradiotherapy in HPV16-positive cancers. Repertoires were generated with immunoSEQ multiplex PCR, while TCRdb's copy carries only in-frame clones and drops some. The sample has approximately 12,000 clones; roughly 90% are singletons. Sequenced material: blood, taken from a patient who underwent chemoradiotherapy. The origin of the receptors is a human donor with HPV-associated anogenital cancer.

This chain uses TRBV18 with TRBJ2-1; 9 positions agree with TRBD2. J gave up 6 bases and V 3 bases, and 9 bases lay outside the gene matches. The CDR3 sequence is 16 residues long. Looked up from germline, CDR1 is KGHSH and CDR2 is LQKENI. The CDR3 region has the DNA TGTGCCAGCTCACCCCCCAGGGTAGCGGGGGTCAATGAGCAGTTCTTC. Protein sequence: CASSPPRVAGVNEQFF.

V gene TRBV18 combines with J gene TRBJ1-1; D not resolved. Germline V lookup: CDR1 KGHSH, CDR2 LQKENI. CDR3 length: 15 amino acids. Deletions cut 0 bases from V and 1 base from J, with 9 bases between. The CDR3 DNA reads as TGTGCCAGCTCACCACCTGGGATTCGGAACACTGAAGCTTTCTTT. Amino acids: CASSPPGIRNTEAFF.

The rearrangement uses TRBV20-1 and TRBJ1-1, with D possibly matching TRBD1 (5 bases). Germline V gene lookup returns CDR1 DFQATT and CDR2 SNEGSKA (reference sequence). V lost 6 bases, J lost 6 bases, and 11 bases lay in between. This CDR3 spans 11 amino acids. This CDR3 is CSAQGLAEAFF. The CDR3 region has the DNA TGCAGTGCGCAGGGTTTGGCTGAAGCTTTCTTT.

The rearrangement uses TRBV4-2 and TRBJ1-4; 9 bases are a match to TRBD1. The germline CDR1 and CDR2 sequences are LGHNA and YNFKEQ. The CDR3 covers 16 residues. Trimming cost V 4 bases and J 0 bases; bases outside gene matches: 3. CDR3: CASSPGQGATNEKLFF. DNA for the CDR3: TGTGCCAGCAGCCCGGGACAGGGTGCAACTAATGAAAAACTGTTTTTT.

The V and J genes are TRBV7-9 and TRBJ1-2; no firm D call. This CDR3 comprises 12 residues. The ends were cut back, 1 base at V and 10 bases at J, with 10 bases in the middle. In germline, CDR1 is SEHNR, CDR2 FQNEAQ (reference sequence). The CDR3 sequence is CASSLGGFDYTF. In DNA form, the CDR3 reads TGTGCCAGCAGCTTAGGAGGGTTCGACTACACCTTC. Drawing the rest from reference TRBV7-9 and TRBJ1-2, the complete variable domain is DTGVSQNPRHKITKRGQNVTFRCDPISEHNRLYWYRQTLGQGPEFLTYFQNEAQLEKSRLLSDRFSAERPKGSFSTLEIQRTEQGDSAMYLCASSLGGFDYTFGSGTRLTVV.

J is TRBJ1-1 and V is TRBV15; the D is unclear. The CDR3 contains 13 residues. V was cut by 0 bases and J by 11 bases, with 13 bases left in between. Germline-derived CDR1 and CDR2 are LNHNV and YYDKDF (reference sequence). Written as DNA, the CDR3 is TGTGCCACCAGCAGAGATGTCAACAGCGGGGCTTTCTTT. It is translated as CATSRDVNSGAFF.

This sequence joins TRBV30 and TRBJ1-5; TRBD1 matches 9 bases. Unmatched junction bases numbered 15, after V lost 1 base and J lost 2 bases. Germline V lookup: CDR1 GTSNPN, CDR2 SVGIG (reference sequence). The CDR3 runs to 19 residues. CDR3 in DNA: TGTGCCTGGAGTGCGCGCTCTATTCAGACAGGGGGAGGCAATCAGCCCCAGCATTTT. The encoded protein is CAWSARSIQTGGGNQPQHF.

This chain joins TRBV4-2 and TRBJ1-4; D is possibly TRBD1 (6 bases). The CDR3 consists of 16 residues. V was pared by 1 base and J by 7 bases, with 16 bases between. Germline V gene sequence: CDR1 LGHNA, CDR2 YNFKEQ. As DNA, the CDR3 is TGTGCCAGCAGCCAAGGCCTTGGGGTAGGGGGTGAAAAACTGTTTTTT. It yields the protein CASSQGLGVGGEKLFF.

The rearrangement joins TRBV9 to TRBJ1-1, with D unresolved. With 3 bases removed from V and 1 base from J, the gap between germline ends came to 13 bases. The CDR3 loop spans 15 amino acids. Germline values: CDR1 SGDLS, CDR2 YYNGEE. The chain's CDR3 is CASSGTGSANTEAFF. The CDR3 DNA is TGTGCCAGCAGCGGGACGGGAAGTGCGAACACTGAAGCTTTCTTT.

V gene TRBV18 combines with J gene TRBJ2-3, with 11 bases lining up with TRBD2. The CDR3 spans 16 residues. Per the germline V gene, CDR1 is KGHSH and CDR2 is LQKENI. The V and J ends lost 0 bases and 3 bases, in that order; junction bases with no gene match: 2. The CDR3: CASSPPASGRTDTQYF. For the CDR3, the DNA is TGTGCCAGCTCACCACCCGCTAGCGGGAGGACAGATACGCAGTATTTT.

The rearrangement uses TRBV6-5 and TRBJ2-2; D is undetermined. CDR3 length: 13 amino acids. The V gene's germline CDR1 is MNHEY and CDR2 SVGAGI. V was shortened by 4 bases and J by 0 bases, with 3 bases between the two germline ends. CDR3 residues: CASSSSNTGELFF. The CDR3 nucleotides are TGTGCCAGCAGTTCCTCGAACACCGGGGAGCTGTTTTTT.

The count of this clone is one. CDR3 coding DNA: TGTGCCAGCAGTGACAATGCGGGGGGGGCTGGGGAGCTGTTTTTT. Its translation: CASSDNAGGAGELFF. The chain joins TRBV2 to TRBJ2-2; 9 bases map to TRBD2. The germline CDR1 and CDR2 sequences are SNHLY and FYNNEI. Unmatched junction bases numbered 7, after V lost 3 bases and J lost 8 bases. The length of the CDR3 is 15 residues.

The chain is built from TRBV27 and TRBJ1-2; no definite D call. The CDR3 extends over 14 amino acids. CDR1 and CDR2 (germline): MNHEY, SMNVEV (reference sequence). V shed 5 bases and J shed 8 bases, with 18 bases lying between them. This CDR3 is CASSPTAERRGYTF. The DNA for the CDR3 is TGTGCCAGCAGTCCTACGGCGGAACGGCGGGGCTACACCTTC.

This sequence joins TRBV7-2 and TRBJ2-1, with a possible D match to TRBD1 (6 bases). The CDR3 is made up of 15 amino acids. Trimming took off 5 bases at V and 6 bases at J, with 17 bases between the two ends. Germline CDR1 and CDR2: SGHTA and FQGNSA. The CDR3 DNA reads as TGTGCCAGCAGCGACCTCGGGACAACCATCAATGAGCAGTTCTTC. It is translated as CASSDLGTTINEQFF. Full variable domain (outside the CDR3, taken from reference TRBV7-2 and TRBJ2-1): GAGVSQSPSNKVTEKGKDVELRCDPISGHTALYWYRQSLGQGLEFLIYFQGNSAPDKSGLPSDRFSAERTGGSVSTLTIQRTQQEDSAVYLCASSDLGTTINEQFFGPGTRLTVL.

The chain has TRBV7-9 and TRBJ2-3, with no clear D. CDR1 is SEHNR, CDR2 FQNEAQ, per germline (reference sequence). The CDR3 is 16 residues long. Trimming removed 1 base at V and 2 bases at J, with 13 bases between. The CDR3 DNA reads as TGTGCCAGCAGCTTAGGTTCGGCATACTACACAGATACGCAGTATTTT. Amino acid sequence: CASSLGSAYYTDTQYF.

The CDR3 DNA sequence: TGTGCCAGCAGCTATAGGATGGGCGATGAGCAGTTCTTC. It specifies CASSYRMGDEQFF. The chain employs TRBV7-7 and TRBJ2-1; D unclear. The V end lost 4 bases, the J end lost 8 bases, and 12 bases lay between the germline ends. The CDR3 length is 13 residues. The germline V gene has CDR1 SSHAT and CDR2 FNYEAQ (reference sequence).

This clone was found once. The genes are TRBV7-2 and TRBJ1-4; no definite D call. V was clipped by 3 bases and J by 0 bases, with 8 bases between them. This CDR3 spans 15 amino acids. Germline loops: CDR1 SGHTA, CDR2 FQGNSA. The CDR3 sequence is CASSFGIATNEKLFF. CDR3 nucleotide sequence: TGTGCCAGCAGCTTCGGCATTGCAACTAATGAAAAACTGTTTTTT.

The chain is built from TRBV16 and TRBJ1-5; maybe TRBD1 (5 bases). Germline values: CDR1 KGHSY, CDR2 FQNENV. The CDR3 totals 14 residues. V lost 4 bases, J lost 7 bases, and 14 bases lay in between. The CDR3, as DNA: TGTGCCAGCAGCCTGACTGCAGGGCCCCAGCCCCAGCATTTT. This gives the protein CASSLTAGPQPQHF.

The CDR3 DNA sequence: TGTGCCACCACTCCTGGGACAGGGGACACCGGGGAGCTGTTTTTT. Translating gives CATTPGTGDTGELFF. This chain links TRBV18 with TRBJ2-2, with TRBD1 identical over 10 bases. Germline V gives CDR1 KGHSH, CDR2 LQKENI. V shed 10 bases, J shed 3 bases, and the junction held 8 bases outside the gene matches. This CDR3 is built from 15 residues.

This chain connects TRBV2 to TRBJ1-1; D is unclear. V was cut by 10 bases and J by 7 bases, with 19 bases left in between. Germline loops: CDR1 SNHLY, CDR2 FYNNEI. The CDR3 has 13 amino acids. Here the CDR3 reads CANPGEGLGEAFF. DNA for the CDR3: TGTGCCAATCCCGGCGAGGGTTTAGGTGAAGCTTTCTTT.

J is TRBJ1-2 and V is TRBV5-4, with a weak D call TRBD1 (5 bases). Trimming cost V 2 bases and J 5 bases, with 13 bases left between them. From germline, CDR1 is SGHNT and CDR2 YYREEE (reference sequence). The CDR3 sequence is 14 residues long. The CDR3 sequence is CASSFGALEYGYTF. CDR3 nucleotides: TGTGCCAGCAGCTTCGGGGCCTTAGAATATGGCTACACCTTC. Full variable domain (remainder filled in from reference TRBV5-4 and TRBJ1-2): ETGVTQSPTHLIKTRGQQVTLRCSSQSGHNTVSWYQQALGQGPQFIFQYYREEENGRGNFPPRFSGLQFPNYSSELNVNALELDDSALYLCASSFGALEYGYTFGSGTRLTVV.

This clone was picked up one time. The chain employs TRBV4-1 and TRBJ1-1; TRBD1 is a possible D gene (5 bases). Germline V lookup: CDR1 MGHRA, CDR2 YSYEKL. This CDR3 comprises 14 residues. Trimming took off 5 bases at V and 4 bases at J, with 14 bases between the two ends. The CDR3 here is CASSTRGGGTEAFF. The CDR3 DNA is TGCGCCAGCAGCACCCGGGGCGGCGGCACTGAAGCTTTCTTT.